The clone carrying this T cell receptor beta chain turned up a few times. The data originate from a study of blood T cells in healthy people across ages. Combining a sample-barcoded 5' primer with a J-beta primer mix, a second PCR ran for about 7 to 11 cycles. In TCRdb, the 5' RACE reads were re-called with MiXCR into one record per CDR3 protein. The data hold more than 500,000 distinct CDR3 sequences, with roughly 28% observed a single time. The CDR3 consists of 15 residues. The germline gives CDR1 MGHDK, CDR2 SYGVNS. The V end lost 6 bases, the J end lost 7 bases, and 18 bases lay between the germline ends.

The chain carries TRBV25-1 and TRBJ1-4, with a tentative D call TRBD1 (6 bases). This clonotype was sampled from a woman between 65 and 79 years old in good health. Material for sequencing was blood. CDR3: CASSVGRGSGEKLFF. The CDR3 nucleotides are TGTGCCAGCAGCGTTGGAAGGGGGTCGGGTGAAAAACTGTTTTTT.